This T cell receptor beta chain was identified in a study of T-cell reconstitution after alpha-beta-depleted transplantation in children. This clonotype came up many times. Unique molecular identifiers were used to barcode this TCRbeta library. TCRdb re-derived calls from the PCR reads in MiXCR, one entry per CDR3 protein. The table lists several thousand distinct CDR3 sequences, under 30% of them singletons. Losses at the gene ends were 2 bases for V and 1 base for J; bases not matched to a gene: 9. Germline assignment: CDR1 SGHDT and CDR2 YYEEEE. The CDR3 loop spans 17 amino acids. The sequencing used PBMCs, mostly from graft donor cells, collected 60 days after TCRalphabeta/CD19-depleted stem cell transplant. The V and J genes are TRBV5-6 and TRBJ1-2; TRBD1 matches 9 bases. This receptor was taken from a boy under two years old who had a stem cell transplant for SCID, so the T cells may come from the graft donor. The CDR3 DNA reads TGTGCCAGCAGCTTTATTTCGGGACAGGGTTTTAACTATGGCTACACCTTC. Protein: CASSFISGQGFNYGYTF.